Following are 31 T cell receptor beta chains from one sample sequenced in a study of blood T cell repertoires in COVID-19. Clones were sequenced by immunoSEQ multiplex PCR, and TCRdb holds only the in-frame ones, with some missing. This table has about 160,000 clones, around 84% appearing once. Sequencing input: peripheral blood. The origin of the receptors is an elderly woman with acute or convalescent COVID-19.

In its sample, this clone was seen once. In DNA form, the CDR3 reads TGTGCCAGTAGTATCCAAGGGGACACTGAAGCTTTCTTT. Translated, it gives CASSIQGDTEAFF. The chain uses TRBV19 and TRBJ1-1; a possible D gene is TRBD1 (5 bases). Between the trimmed V and J ends, which lost 3 bases and 3 bases, there was a span of 8 bases. The length of the CDR3 is 13 residues. Per germline, CDR1 LNHDA and CDR2 SQIVND (reference sequence).

This clone was seen just once. The chain links TRBV5-1 to TRBJ2-3; 7 positions match TRBD1. J was trimmed by 6 bases and V by 2 bases; bases with no gene match: 6. Germline V gives CDR1 SGHRS, CDR2 YFSETQ. CDR3 length: 14 residues. CDR3 bases: TGCGCCAGCAGCTTCCGACAGGGAAGTGATACGCAGTATTTT. Translated: CASSFRQGSDTQYF.

The chain joins TRBV18 to TRBJ1-6; 8 nucleotides line up with TRBD1. This CDR3 is 15 amino acids long. V shed 4 bases and J 10 bases; nucleotides not matched to a gene: 9. In germline, CDR1 is KGHSH, CDR2 LQKENI. The CDR3 loop reads CASSLQDRVQSPLHF. Here the CDR3 DNA reads TGTGCCAGCTCACTTCAGGACAGGGTACAATCACCCCTCCACTTT.

This clone was observed a single time. CDR3 sequence reads: CASSDDRGLYNEQFF. The CDR3 nucleotides are TGCGCCAGCAGCGATGACAGGGGGCTATACAATGAGCAGTTCTTC. V usage is TRBV10-2 and J usage is TRBJ2-1, with 10 nucleotides matching TRBD1. CDR1 is WSHSY, CDR2 SAAADI, per germline. The CDR3 has 15 residues. J gave up 4 bases and V 6 bases, and 6 bases lay outside the gene matches.

This chain joins TRBV5-5 and TRBJ2-2; 10 bases are shared with TRBD2. The CDR3 runs 14 residues. V trimming: 2 bases; J trimming: 8 bases; junction bases outside the gene matches: 3. The germline V gene encodes CDR1 SGHKS and CDR2 YYEKEE (reference sequence). The CDR3 bases are TGTGCCAGCAGCTTCCCAGCGGGAGGGGGGGAGCTGTTTTTT. Translation gives CASSFPAGGGELFF.

This chain links TRBV11-2 with TRBJ1-1; D might be TRBD1 (6 bases). Germline CDR1 SGHAT, CDR2 FQNNGV. The CDR3 totals 13 residues. V was trimmed by 5 bases and J by 8 bases, leaving 15 bases between them. The CDR3 DNA sequence: TGTGCCAGCAGCGTAGCCATGGGGACAGAAGCTTTCTTT. Protein: CASSVAMGTEAFF.

This chain connects TRBV27 to TRBJ2-2; 8 nucleotides agree with TRBD2. Looked up from germline, CDR1 is MNHEY and CDR2 is SMNVEV (reference sequence). The CDR3 has 15 residues. V gave up 5 bases and J gave up 7 bases; unmatched junction bases: 9. Here the CDR3 reads CASSPRGLVLGELFF. CDR3 in DNA: TGTGCCAGCAGTCCCCGGGGACTAGTACTCGGGGAGCTGTTTTTT.

With regard to this clone: A much bigger clone sits one base away, suggesting this may be a read error. The CDR3 bases are TGCGCCAGCAGCTGGACAGACACCGGGGAGCTGTTTTTT. Its protein is CASSWTDTGELFF. The rearrangement joins TRBV5-1 to TRBJ2-2; a weak D match, TRBD1 (6 bases). V was pared by 3 bases and J by 3 bases, with 6 bases between. There are 13 residues in the CDR3. The germline V gene has CDR1 SGHRS and CDR2 YFSETQ.

The CDR3 DNA follows: TGTGCCAGCAGCCAAGAGGCTAGCGTGAGCCAGTACTTC. Protein product: CASSQEASVSQYF. V and J are TRBV3-1 (or the pseudogene TRBV3-2) and TRBJ2-5; maybe TRBD2 (6 bases). Trimming stripped 0 bases from V and 10 bases from J, with 12 bases between. Germline V gene sequence: CDR1 LGHDT, CDR2 YNNKEL (reference sequence). This CDR3 contains 13 residues.

CDR3 DNA: TGTGCCAGCTCACTAAAGGGGACAGGGCTAGCAATCCCATCTGGCTACACCTTC. Translation gives CASSLKGTGLAIPSGYTF. This sequence joins TRBV27 and TRBJ1-2, with 9 bases matching TRBD1. The CDR3 is made up of 18 amino acids. CDR1 is MNHEY, CDR2 SMNVEV, per germline (reference sequence). Trimming cost V 8 bases and J 7 bases; bases outside gene matches: 23.

The gene calls are TRBV30 and TRBJ2-7; D is undetermined. Germline values: CDR1 GTSNPN, CDR2 SVGIG (reference sequence). V was pared by 2 bases and J by 4 bases, with 6 bases between. The CDR3 has 11 amino acids. The CDR3 sequence: CAWSPIYEQYF. Written as DNA, the CDR3 is TGTGCCTGGAGTCCCATTTACGAGCAGTACTTC.

The chain recombines TRBV4-2 with TRBJ2-2; D is undetermined. Germline assignment: CDR1 LGHNA and CDR2 YNFKEQ. The CDR3 is 12 residues long. V lost 1 base and J lost 5, with 2 bases in between. The chain's CDR3 is CASSQATGELFF. CDR3 nucleotides: TGTGCCAGCAGCCAAGCAACCGGGGAGCTGTTTTTT.

The V gene is TRBV4-1, the J gene TRBJ2-3, with TRBD2 matching 7 bases. With V trimmed by 2 bases and J by 5 bases, 7 bases remained unmatched. The CDR3 is made up of 15 amino acids. Germline CDR1 is MGHRA and CDR2 is YSYEKL. In DNA, the CDR3 is TGCGCCAGCAGCCAAAGATGGGGGGGACGAGATACGCAGTATTTT. It encodes CASSQRWGGRDTQYF.

Only one count was recorded for this clone. The chain has TRBV6-5 and TRBJ1-4; D ambiguous. Trimming removed 6 bases at V and 8 bases at J, with 7 bases between. Per germline, CDR1 MNHEY and CDR2 SVGAGI. The CDR3 sequence is 11 residues long. In DNA form, the CDR3 reads TGTGCCAGCAGCCCGGGAGAAAAACTGTTTTTT. Translated: CASSPGEKLFF.

This clone was observed a single time. The chain combines TRBV10-3 with TRBJ1-1; perhaps TRBD1 as D (6 bases). Trimming shortened V by 11 bases and J by 0 bases, and 10 bases separated the two germline ends. This CDR3 has 12 amino acids. Germline CDR1 is ENHRY and CDR2 is SYGVKD. In nucleotides, the CDR3 is TGTGCCGTCGGACAGATGAACACTGAAGCTTTCTTT. Protein product: CAVGQMNTEAFF.

The chain uses TRBV2 and TRBJ2-7; D may be TRBD1 (7 bases). This CDR3 has 15 residues. The germline V gene has CDR1 SNHLY and CDR2 FYNNEI. Trimming left V 4 bases short and J 2 bases short, with 15 bases between. The chain's CDR3 is CASSGDQGGAYEQYF. CDR3 in DNA: TGTGCCAGCAGTGGTGACCAGGGGGGAGCCTACGAGCAGTACTTC.

The chain carries TRBV6-6 and TRBJ2-7; TRBD1 matches at 7 bases. J lost 7 bases, V lost 7 bases, and 7 bases had no gene match. There are 12 residues in the CDR3. Germline V lookup: CDR1 MNHNY, CDR2 SVGAGI (reference sequence). The CDR3 loop reads CASTPTGVEQYF. CDR3 DNA: TGTGCCAGCACCCCAACAGGGGTGGAGCAGTACTTC.

This clone was picked up a small number of times. The chain links TRBV7-2 to TRBJ2-7, with 9 bases that match TRBD1. With V trimmed by 1 base and J by 2 bases, 3 bases remained unmatched. There are 15 residues in the CDR3. Germline V gives CDR1 SGHTA, CDR2 FQGNSA. CDR3 coding DNA: TGTGCCAGCAGCTTAGAGTGGGACAGGGCCTACGAGCAGTACTTC. It codes for CASSLEWDRAYEQYF.

In its sample, this clone was seen a few times. V is TRBV5-5 and J is TRBJ1-1, with a tentative D call TRBD1 (6 bases). The CDR3 is 14 amino acids. The V end was cut by 2 bases, the J end by 7 bases, with 15 bases between. Per germline, CDR1 SGHKS and CDR2 YYEKEE (reference sequence). CDR3 sequence reads: CASSFGTNNGEAFF. CDR3 DNA: TGTGCCAGCAGCTTCGGGACAAACAACGGTGAAGCTTTCTTT.

V gene TRBV5-1 combines with J gene TRBJ2-7; D is unclear. Between the trimmed V and J ends, which lost 3 bases and 7 bases, there was a span of 11 bases. Germline CDR1 SGHRS, CDR2 YFSETQ. The CDR3 spans 12 residues. The CDR3 nucleotides are TGCGCCAGCAGCTCGTCTAACTGGGAGCAGTACTTC. Translation gives CASSSSNWEQYF. The full variable domain, its missing parts supplied by reference TRBV5-1 and TRBJ2-7, is KAGVTQTPRYLIKTRGQQVTLSCSPISGHRSVSWYQQTPGQGLQFLFEYFSETQRNKGNFPGRFSGRQFSNSRSEMNVSTLELGDSALYLCASSSSNWEQYFGPGTRLTVT.

Here the CDR3 DNA reads TGTGCCAGCAGCCAAGGCGGGGGTCCGCTTGACACCTTC. It translates to CASSQGGGPLDTF. This rearrangement joins TRBV3-1 (or the pseudogene TRBV3-2) to TRBJ1-2; possibly TRBD1 for D (5 bases). The CDR3 is made up of 13 amino acids. V gave up 1 base and J gave up 12 bases, with 15 bases separating them. CDR1 and CDR2 (germline): LGHDT, YNNKEL (reference sequence).

The J gene is TRBJ1-2, the V gene TRBV6-5, with a tentative D call TRBD1 (6 bases). The V and J ends lost 5 bases and 7 bases respectively, with 14 bases between them. Germline lookup yields CDR1 MNHEY and CDR2 SVGAGI. The CDR3 consists of 13 residues. The DNA for the CDR3 is TGTGCCAGCAGTCGGCTGGGGGCCGGTGGCTACACCTTC. Translating gives CASSRLGAGGYTF.

This chain connects TRBV11-2 to TRBJ1-2; possibly TRBD1 for D (6 bases). Germline V gives CDR1 SGHAT, CDR2 FQNNGV. The CDR3 length is 15 residues. The V end was cut by 1 base, the J end by 2 bases, with 11 bases between. The CDR3 DNA reads as TGTGCCAGCAGCTTAGGGACAGTAAACAACTATGGCTACACCTTC. Its translation is CASSLGTVNNYGYTF. The whole variable domain, filled in from reference TRBV11-2 and TRBJ1-2, reads EAGVAQSPRYKIIEKRQSVAFWCNPISGHATLYWYQQILGQGPKLLIQFQNNGVVDDSQLPKDRFSAERLKGVDSTLKIQPAKLEDSAVYLCASSLGTVNNYGYTFGSGTRLTVV.

The rearrangement uses TRBV19 and TRBJ2-6; D possibly corresponds to TRBD2 (6 bases). The CDR3 covers 15 residues. V was shortened by 6 bases and J by 2 bases, with 11 bases between the two germline ends. Germline CDR1 reads LNHDA; CDR2 reads SQIVND (reference sequence). CDR3 sequence (DNA): TGTGCCAGTAGGCCTGGCGGGGCTGGGGCCAACGTCCTGACTTTC. The encoded protein is CASRPGGAGANVLTF.

This clone was seen a handful of times. V usage is TRBV6-1 and J usage is TRBJ1-5; 7 nucleotides align to TRBD1. After removal of 2 bases from V and 7 bases from J, the junction contained 5 bases not matched to a gene. The germline V gene has CDR1 MNHNS and CDR2 SASEGT. CDR3 length: 14 residues. CDR3: CASSEQSGGQPQHF. In nucleotides, the CDR3 is TGTGCCAGCAGTGAACAGTCAGGGGGACAGCCCCAGCATTTT.

This rearrangement joins TRBV5-6 to TRBJ2-7; TRBD2 agrees at 9 bases. The CDR3 spans 14 residues. V was clipped by 4 bases and J by 12 bases; unmatched bases: 14. Germline loops: CDR1 SGHDT, CDR2 YYEEEE. The CDR3, as DNA: TGTGCCAGCAGCCCTCCGGGACTAGCAGGAGATCTGTACTTC. Protein sequence: CASSPPGLAGDLYF.

CDR3 sequence (DNA): TGTGCCAGCAGCCATGGGACAGGGGTGGTTTACGAGCAGTACTTC. Encoded protein: CASSHGTGVVYEQYF. The gene calls are TRBV4-2 and TRBJ2-7; 10 bases line up with TRBD1. From germline, CDR1 is LGHNA and CDR2 YNFKEQ. The CDR3 loop spans 15 amino acids. V lost 3 bases to trimming and J lost 4 bases; unmatched junction nucleotides: 6.

The CDR3 DNA is TGCGCCAGCAGCCAAGGGGAACGGGGCAGGGGGCCGGGCTCTGGGGCCAACGTCCTGACTTTC. Residues: CASSQGERGRGPGSGANVLTF. The chain links TRBV4-1 to TRBJ2-6, with 8 positions matching TRBD1. The junction had 14 bases not matched to a gene; V was cut back by 1 base and J by 0 bases. CDR1 is MGHRA and CDR2 is YSYEKL in the germline V gene. The length of the CDR3 is 21 residues.

The chain employs TRBV5-1 and TRBJ1-3, with D perhaps TRBD1 (5 bases). The CDR3 spans 14 residues. V was cut by 2 bases and J by 0 bases, with 6 bases left in between. CDR1 is SGHRS, CDR2 YFSETQ, per germline. CDR3 nucleotide sequence: TGCGCCAGCAGCTTAGGGGTCTCTGGAAACACCATATATTTT. It codes for CASSLGVSGNTIYF.

This chain connects TRBV2 to TRBJ2-1; 7 bases match TRBD2. V was clipped by 2 bases and J by 8 bases; unmatched bases: 6. CDR1 and CDR2 (germline): SNHLY, FYNNEI. The CDR3 is made up of 14 amino acids. The DNA of the CDR3 is TGTGCCAGCAGTGAACCCTGGGAGGGCCATGAGCAGTTCTTC. Protein: CASSEPWEGHEQFF.

The rearrangement uses TRBV19 and TRBJ2-5; 10 nucleotides line up with TRBD1. The CDR3 extends over 14 amino acids. Germline V lookup: CDR1 LNHDA, CDR2 SQIVND (reference sequence). The trim removed 1 base at V and 5 bases at J, leaving 1 base unmatched. Written as DNA, the CDR3 is TGTGCCAGTAGTATAGGACAGGGGGCTGAGACCCAGTACTTC. Residues: CASSIGQGAETQYF.